This entry lists 23 T cell receptor beta chains sequenced from one sample in a study of response to subunit inactivated influenza vaccine. TCRdb independently ran MiXCR on the RT-PCR reads; one entry per CDR3 protein. The sample lists 500,000 to 650,000 distinct CDR3 sequences, approximately 7.7% occurring once. Here the sequenced sample was PBMCs from blood, taken less than 30 months after vaccination. The origin of the receptors is a man between 50 and 75 years old who received an inactivated influenza vaccine.

The sample holds many counts of this clonotype. This chain joins TRBV24-1 and TRBJ2-1, with D unclear. The germline CDR1 and CDR2 sequences are KGHDR and SFDVKD. Trimming pared 0 bases from V and 0 bases from J, leaving 5 bases between. The CDR3 runs to 15 residues. CDR3 DNA: TGTGCCACCAGTGATTTGGGTGGCTCCTACAATGAGCAGTTCTTC. Translating gives CATSDLGGSYNEQFF.

This clonotype was detected only a few times. This chain connects TRBV7-2 to TRBJ1-2, with no clear D. V was cut by 1 base and J by 2 bases, with 11 bases left in between. Germline CDR1 is SGHTA and CDR2 is FQGNSA. The CDR3 sequence is 15 residues long. This CDR3 reads CASSLGVVRNYGYTF. In nucleotides, the CDR3 is TGTGCCAGCAGCTTAGGCGTCGTCAGAAACTATGGCTACACCTTC.

In this sample, this clonotype turned up many times. The V gene is TRBV15, the J gene TRBJ1-1; D ambiguous. The CDR3 is 14 residues long. V was shortened by 1 base and J by 1 base, with 7 bases between the two germline ends. The germline gives CDR1 LNHNV, CDR2 YYDKDF (reference sequence). This chain's CDR3 is CATSRGNKNTEAFF. The CDR3 coding sequence is TGTGCCACCAGCAGAGGGAACAAGAACACTGAAGCTTTCTTT. Full variable domain (remainder filled in from reference TRBV15 and TRBJ1-1): DAMVIQNPRYQVTQFGKPVTLSCSQTLNHNVMYWYQQKSSQAPKLLFHYYDKDFNNEADTPDNFQSRRPNTSFCFLDIRSPGLGDTAMYLCATSRGNKNTEAFFGQGTRLTVV.

The CDR3 loop reads CASSLPASVRNEQFF. The CDR3 DNA sequence: TGTGCCAGCAGCTTACCCGCTAGCGTCCGGAATGAGCAGTTCTTC. The rearrangement links TRBV7-9 to TRBJ2-1, with D perhaps matching TRBD2 (6 bases). CDR1 SEHNR and CDR2 FQNEAQ come from the germline V gene (reference sequence). Trimming removed 2 bases at V and 7 bases at J, with 15 bases between. The CDR3 sequence is 15 residues long. Supplemented by reference TRBV7-9 and TRBJ2-1, the full variable domain reads DTGVSQNPRHKITKRGQNVTFRCDPISEHNRLYWYRQTLGQGPEFLTYFQNEAQLEKSRLLSDRFSAERPKGSFSTLEIQRTEQGDSAMYLCASSLPASVRNEQFFGPGTRLTVL.

This clonotype was recorded many times. An end of the junction does not agree with germline; a read error may underlie this. The V call is TRBV6-5, the J call TRBJ2-6, with D hard to call. The CDR3 length is 13 residues. Germline values: CDR1 MNHEY, CDR2 SVGAGI. CDR3 region: CASSNSGANVLTF. The CDR3 coding sequence is TGTGCCAGCAGTAACTCTGGGGCCAACGTCCTGACTTTC.

This clonotype has more than one count but fewer than ten. V and J are TRBV20-1 and TRBJ2-1, with TRBD2 as a possible D gene (7 bases). There are 15 residues in the CDR3. Trimming left V 0 bases short and J 2 bases short, with 11 bases between. Germline assignment: CDR1 DFQATT and CDR2 SNEGSKA (reference sequence). Written as DNA, the CDR3 is TGCAGTGCTAGAGATTCGGGGGGCCCCTACAATGAGCAGTTCTTC. This encodes CSARDSGGPYNEQFF.

This clonotype was observed a few times. V usage is TRBV28 and J usage is TRBJ1-2; no firm D call. V lost 8 bases and J 3 bases, leaving 16 bases between the germline ends. CDR3 size: 14 residues. Germline CDR1 and CDR2: MDHEN and SYDVKM. The CDR3 protein is CASLKGGFDYGYTF. The CDR3 coding sequence is TGTGCCAGCCTGAAAGGAGGTTTTGACTATGGCTACACCTTC.

This clonotype was picked up a small number of times. The V call is TRBV30, the J call TRBJ2-1; tentative D call: TRBD2 (5 bases). V lost 0 bases, J lost 6 bases, and 21 bases lay in between. CDR1 and CDR2 (germline): GTSNPN, SVGIG (reference sequence). This CDR3 is built from 17 residues. The CDR3, as DNA: TGTGCCTGGAGTGTACGGGGTGGCCGGAGGAGAGGCAATGAGCAGTTCTTC. Translation: CAWSVRGGRRRGNEQFF. Full variable domain (rest looked up from reference TRBV30 and TRBJ2-1): SQTIHQWPATLVQPVGSPLSLECTVEGTSNPNLYWYRQAAGRGLQLLFYSVGIGQISSEVPQNLSASRPQDRQFILSSKKLLLSDSGFYLCAWSVRGGRRRGNEQFFGPGTRLTVL.

This clonotype was detected a few times. V usage is TRBV18 and J usage is TRBJ2-1; D may be TRBD2 (5 bases). Germline CDR1 reads KGHSH; CDR2 reads LQKENI. Deletions cut 0 bases from V and 5 bases from J, with 14 bases between. This CDR3 has 16 amino acids. The CDR3 loop is CASSPPTRRTDNEQFF. The CDR3 DNA reads TGTGCCAGCTCACCACCTACCCGGCGGACTGACAATGAGCAGTTCTTC.

This clonotype has more than one count but fewer than ten. The chain has TRBV7-9 and TRBJ1-2; no clear D gene. Per germline, CDR1 SEHNR and CDR2 FQNEAQ (reference sequence). Trimming took 5 bases from V and 2 from J, leaving 18 bases between them. This CDR3 region has 16 residues. The CDR3 DNA follows: TGTGCCAGCAGCCCATCTAACTGGGAAAAGAACTATGGCTACACCTTC. It translates to CASSPSNWEKNYGYTF.

Ten or more counts support this clonotype. The V call is TRBV9, the J call TRBJ2-4; a possible D gene is TRBD1 (5 bases). With 4 bases removed from V and 6 bases from J, the gap between germline ends came to 17 bases. Germline-derived CDR1 and CDR2 are SGDLS and YYNGEE. The CDR3 is 15 amino acids. The CDR3 here is CASSFSDSTTNIQYF. The CDR3 nucleotides are TGTGCCAGCAGCTTCTCCGACAGCACTACAAACATTCAGTACTTC.

The sample holds a few counts of this clonotype. The rearrangement joins TRBV5-1 to TRBJ1-2; a possible D gene is TRBD1 (5 bases). V was trimmed by 3 bases and J by 0 bases, leaving 12 bases between them. This CDR3 contains 15 residues. From germline, CDR1 is SGHRS and CDR2 YFSETQ. CDR3 DNA sequence: TGCGCCAGCAGCTCGGGAGGGGCAACTAACTATGGCTACACCTTC. This translates into CASSSGGATNYGYTF.

This clonotype was detected many times. The V call is TRBV3-1, the J call TRBJ1-4, with D unresolved. The V gene lost 8 bases and the J gene lost 8 bases, with 12 bases spanning the gap. This CDR3 is 12 amino acids long. Per germline, CDR1 LGHDT and CDR2 YNNKEL (reference sequence). CDR3 residues: CASWQAGEKLFF. Here the CDR3 DNA reads TGTGCCAGCTGGCAGGCCGGCGAAAAACTGTTTTTT.

This clonotype has a handful of counts. The chain carries TRBV20-1 and TRBJ2-5; possible D gene TRBD2, 5 bases. V was trimmed by 3 bases and J by 5 bases, leaving 16 bases between them. CDR3 length: 14 residues. CDR1 and CDR2 (germline): DFQATT, SNEGSKA (reference sequence). Here the CDR3 DNA reads TGCAGTGCTAGGGTTCCCCGGAGGAGGGAGACCCAGTACTTC. Residues: CSARVPRRRETQYF.

There are many counts of this clonotype. V usage is TRBV20-1 and J usage is TRBJ1-6, with TRBD1 matching over 7 bases. This CDR3 comprises 14 residues. Germline V CDR1 and CDR2: DFQATT, SNEGSKA (reference sequence). With V trimmed by 5 bases and J by 6 bases, 7 bases remained unmatched. This CDR3 is CSASRTGLNSPLHF. CDR3 in DNA: TGCAGTGCTTCCCGGACAGGCCTTAATTCACCCCTCCACTTT.

The chain is built from TRBV20-1 and TRBJ2-6, with TRBD1 matching 12 bases. This CDR3 is 15 amino acids long. CDR1 is DFQATT and CDR2 is SNEGSKA in the germline V gene (reference sequence). J gave up 1 base and V 8 bases, and 3 bases lay outside the gene matches. The CDR3 protein is CSRDRGLSGANVLTF. CDR3 coding DNA: TGCAGTAGGGACAGGGGGCTTTCTGGGGCCAACGTCCTGACTTTC.

The V gene is TRBV5-5, the J gene TRBJ2-4; no clear D. The ends were cut back, 0 bases at V and 7 bases at J, with 11 bases in the middle. Germline CDR1 SGHKS, CDR2 YYEKEE (reference sequence). CDR3 length equals 14 residues. The CDR3 is CASSLEGIRNIQYF. The CDR3, as DNA: TGTGCCAGCAGCTTGGAGGGTATCAGGAACATTCAGTACTTC. The variable domain in full, completed from reference TRBV5-5 and TRBJ2-4, reads DAGVTQSPTHLIKTRGQQVTLRCSPISGHKSVSWYQQVLGQGPQFIFQYYEKEERGRGNFPDRFSARQFPNYSSELNVNALLLGDSALYLCASSLEGIRNIQYFGAGTRLSVL.

This clonotype has at least ten counts. The DNA of the CDR3 is TGCAGCGTTGAAGAGGGAGACTTTGAGACCCAGTACTTC. Translating gives CSVEEGDFETQYF. V usage is TRBV29-1 and J usage is TRBJ2-5, with a weak D call TRBD2 (5 bases). V was clipped by 0 bases and J by 5 bases, with 10 bases between them. Germline V gene lookup returns CDR1 SQVTM and CDR2 ANQGSEA. The CDR3 contains 13 residues.

This clonotype was seen only a few times. This chain uses TRBV7-2 with TRBJ2-5, with TRBD2 as a possible D gene (5 bases). Deletions cut 3 bases from V and 0 bases from J, with 8 bases between. Germline lookup yields CDR1 SGHTA and CDR2 FQGNSA. The CDR3 consists of 14 residues. The CDR3, as DNA: TGTGCCAGCAGCTTCGGACTGTACCAAGAGACCCAGTACTTC. Translation gives CASSFGLYQETQYF.

The chain combines TRBV4-3 with TRBJ2-7; perhaps TRBD2 as D (5 bases). The CDR3 runs to 15 residues. V was clipped by 1 base and J by 2 bases, with 12 bases between them. CDR1 LGHNA and CDR2 YSLEER come from the germline V gene. Here the CDR3 reads CASSQGHTGTYEQYF. DNA of the CDR3: TGCGCCAGCAGCCAAGGGCACACGGGGACCTACGAGCAGTACTTC.

This clonotype was counted at least ten times. The J gene is TRBJ2-2, the V gene TRBV12-3 or TRBV12-4; 8 bases map to TRBD2. Losses at the gene ends were 6 bases for V and 4 bases for J; bases not matched to a gene: 10. This CDR3 is 16 amino acids long. The CDR3 here is CASSRDASGPTGELFF. CDR3 nucleotide sequence: TGTGCCAGCAGCCGAGACGCTAGCGGGCCCACCGGGGAGCTGTTTTTT.

This clonotype was counted ten times or more. This chain joins TRBV5-1 and TRBJ2-2; no definite D call. CDR1 and CDR2 from the germline V gene are SGHRS and YFSETQ. CDR3 size: 16 residues. Between the trimmed V and J ends, which lost 0 bases and 1 base, there was a span of 10 bases. The CDR3 region has the DNA TGCGCCAGCAGCTTGGGACGCGGAGTGAACACCGGGGAGCTGTTTTTT. Protein product: CASSLGRGVNTGELFF.

This clonotype was picked up many times. The rearrangement uses TRBV3-1 and TRBJ2-2, with 8 positions matching TRBD1. The J segment lost 4 bases and the V segment lost 0 bases, leaving 16 bases of the junction unmatched. The CDR3 has 20 residues. CDR1 LGHDT and CDR2 YNNKEL come from the germline V gene (reference sequence). The CDR3: CASSQDATGVPTLPTGELFF. The DNA of the CDR3 is TGTGCCAGCAGCCAAGACGCGACAGGGGTTCCAACATTACCCACCGGGGAGCTGTTTTTT. Full variable domain (remainder filled in from reference TRBV3-1 and TRBJ2-2): DTAVSQTPKYLVTQMGNDKSIKCEQNLGHDTMYWYKQDSKKFLKIMFSYNNKELIINETVPNRFSPKSPDKAHLNLHINSLELGDSAVYFCASSQDATGVPTLPTGELFFGEGSRLTVL.